Presented here are 27 T cell receptor beta chains from one specimen sequenced in a study of blood T cell repertoires in COVID-19. TCRdb's copy holds only in-frame clones and misses some; the assay was immunoSEQ multiplex PCR. This sample has about 230,000 clones; roughly 85% occur once, and the top ten carry approximately 12%. Sequencing was carried out using peripheral blood. The receptors here all came from a woman aged 18-30 years who had recovered from COVID-19.

This chain links TRBV19 with TRBJ1-3; 7 bases are a match to TRBD1. CDR3 length equals 16 residues. V lost 6 bases to trimming and J lost 1 base; unmatched junction nucleotides: 9. The V gene's germline CDR1 is LNHDA and CDR2 SQIVND (reference sequence). Written as DNA, the CDR3 is TGTGCCAGTAGAAATAAAGGGGGCCATTCTGGAAACACCATATATTTT. This encodes CASRNKGGHSGNTIYF.

This rearrangement joins TRBV7-2 to TRBJ1-5; D possibly corresponds to TRBD1 (6 bases). V was pared by 4 bases and J by 6 bases, with 16 bases between. CDR3 length equals 15 residues. CDR1 SGHTA and CDR2 FQGNSA come from the germline V gene. CDR3 loop: CASSSRQGSGQPQHF. DNA of the CDR3: TGTGCCAGCAGCTCCCGGCAGGGGTCTGGTCAGCCCCAGCATTTT.

This sequence joins TRBV18 and TRBJ2-3; the match to TRBD2 covers 14 bases. Germline CDR1 is KGHSH and CDR2 is LQKENI. The trim removed 6 bases at V and 5 bases at J, leaving 7 bases unmatched. The CDR3 loop spans 16 amino acids. In DNA form, the CDR3 reads TGTGCCAGCTCCCTTTTCGGGACTAGCGGGAGAGATACGCAGTATTTT. Protein: CASSLFGTSGRDTQYF.

This rearrangement joins TRBV9 to TRBJ2-5; TRBD2 matches 8 bases. The germline V gene has CDR1 SGDLS and CDR2 YYNGEE. CDR3 length equals 14 residues. V shed 0 bases, J shed 5 bases, and the junction held 3 bases outside the gene matches. The CDR3 is CASSVGTSLETQYF. As DNA, the CDR3 is TGTGCCAGCAGCGTAGGGACTAGCTTGGAGACCCAGTACTTC.

The CDR3 here is CASSSRAPQGANIQYF. In DNA, the CDR3 is TGTGCCAGTAGTTCCCGGGCTCCACAGGGGGCAAACATTCAGTACTTC. The chain links TRBV19 to TRBJ2-4, with TRBD1 matching over 9 bases. The CDR3 loop spans 16 amino acids. Germline values: CDR1 LNHDA, CDR2 SQIVND (reference sequence). The V and J ends lost 5 bases and 6 bases, in that order; junction bases with no gene match: 11.

The chain employs TRBV5-4 and TRBJ2-3; the match to TRBD1 covers 7 bases. This CDR3 comprises 15 residues. Losses at the gene ends were 4 bases for V and 1 base for J; bases not matched to a gene: 6. The germline V gene encodes CDR1 SGHNT and CDR2 YYREEE (reference sequence). The DNA of the CDR3 is TGTGCCAGCAGCGGCGCAGGGGGTGGCACAGATACGCAGTATTTT. This translates into CASSGAGGGTDTQYF.

The table lists this clone with a count of one. V is TRBV13 and J is TRBJ2-5, with 12 nucleotides matching TRBD1. V lost 5 bases, J lost 2 bases, and 12 bases stayed unmatched. CDR3 length equals 18 residues. The V gene's germline CDR1 is PRHDT and CDR2 FYEKMQ (reference sequence). The DNA for the CDR3 is TGTGCCAGCAGCCCGGGGACAGGGGGCTTCTCTAGGCAAGAGACCCAGTACTTC. Translation: CASSPGTGGFSRQETQYF.

The chain couples TRBV4-3 to TRBJ1-1; the D gene is possibly TRBD1 (6 bases). CDR1 and CDR2 from the germline V gene are LGHNA and YSLEER. There are 13 residues in the CDR3. V was pared by 1 base and J by 4 bases, with 7 bases between. The CDR3 here is CASSQGRGTEAFF. The CDR3 DNA follows: TGCGCCAGCAGCCAAGGCAGGGGCACTGAAGCTTTCTTT.

The chain uses TRBV3-1 (or the pseudogene TRBV3-2) and TRBJ2-1; TRBD2 aligns across 9 bases. Trimming cost V 3 bases and J 6 bases; bases outside gene matches: 6. The CDR3 runs 15 residues. Germline V gene sequence: CDR1 LGHDT, CDR2 YNNKEL (reference sequence). CDR3 nucleotides: TGTGCCAGCAGCCAGACTAGCGGATTAATCAATGAGCAGTTCTTC. It translates to CASSQTSGLINEQFF.

The chain carries TRBV7-3 and TRBJ2-1, with a possible D match to TRBD2 (6 bases). The V end lost 4 bases, the J end lost 9 bases, and 16 bases lay between the germline ends. In germline, CDR1 is SGHTA, CDR2 FQGTGA. This CDR3 region has 14 residues. CDR3 amino acids: CASSSSATRSEQFF. In nucleotides, the CDR3 is TGTGCCAGCAGCTCTAGCGCCACTAGATCTGAGCAGTTCTTC.

This clone was observed a handful of times. J is TRBJ2-6 and V is TRBV7-2; 11 nucleotides line up with TRBD2. V gave up 3 bases and J gave up 0 bases; unmatched junction bases: 7. The V gene's germline CDR1 is SGHTA and CDR2 FQGNSA. This CDR3 contains 19 residues. The CDR3: CASSFLAGGVSSGANVLTF. The CDR3 bases are TGTGCCAGCAGCTTCCTAGCGGGGGGAGTTAGCTCTGGGGCCAACGTCCTGACTTTC.

This clone was counted a few times. The chain joins TRBV4-1 to TRBJ1-1; TRBD1 aligns across 8 bases. The junction had 7 bases not matched to a gene; V was cut back by 2 bases and J by 2 bases. The CDR3 sequence is 16 residues long. Looked up from germline, CDR1 is MGHRA and CDR2 is YSYEKL. The CDR3 region is CASSQILDRANTEAFF. Written as DNA, the CDR3 is TGCGCCAGCAGCCAAATTTTGGACAGGGCCAACACTGAAGCTTTCTTT.

The chain links TRBV7-6 to TRBJ2-7, with 9 bases fitting TRBD2. This CDR3 has 15 amino acids. Per germline, CDR1 SGHVS and CDR2 FNYEAQ. J gave up 5 bases and V 1 base, and 6 bases lay outside the gene matches. CDR3 protein: CASSLVGGRADEQYF. Here the CDR3 DNA reads TGTGCCAGCAGCTTAGTCGGCGGGAGGGCCGACGAGCAGTACTTC. The variable domain in full, completed from reference TRBV7-6 and TRBJ2-7, reads GAGVSQSPRYKVTKRGQDVALRCDPISGHVSLYWYRQALGQGPEFLTYFNYEAQQDKSGLPNDRFSAERPEGSISTLTIQRTEQRDSAMYRCASSLVGGRADEQYFGPGTRLTVT.

This chain links TRBV7-6 with TRBJ2-2, with D maybe TRBD1 (5 bases). V lost 5 bases to trimming and J lost 0 bases, with 7 bases between them. CDR1 and CDR2 from the germline V gene are SGHVS and FNYEAQ. The CDR3 spans 14 residues. In DNA form, the CDR3 reads TGTGCCAGCAGCCGGACACCGAACACCGGGGAGCTGTTTTTT. Residues: CASSRTPNTGELFF.

This rearrangement joins TRBV19 to TRBJ1-2; D gene unclear. Germline V gene sequence: CDR1 LNHDA, CDR2 SQIVND (reference sequence). This CDR3 is built from 13 residues. Trimming left V 11 bases short and J 4 bases short, with 17 bases between. CDR3: CAAHLGGGYGYTF. The DNA of the CDR3 is TGTGCCGCCCACCTCGGCGGCGGCTATGGCTACACCTTC. The full variable domain, completed using reference TRBV19 and TRBJ1-2, is DGGITQSPKYLFRKEGQNVTLSCEQNLNHDAMYWYRQDPGQGLRLIYYSQIVNDFQKGDIAEGYSVSREKKESFPLTVTSAQKNPTAFYLCAAHLGGGYGYTFGSGTRLTVV.

The chain uses TRBV5-1 and TRBJ2-1, with D unclear. The CDR3 runs 14 residues. Between the trimmed V and J ends, which lost 3 bases and 2 bases, there was a span of 9 bases. Germline CDR1 and CDR2: SGHRS and YFSETQ. The CDR3 spells CASSSAPPYNEQFF. Written as DNA, the CDR3 is TGCGCCAGCAGCTCCGCGCCACCCTACAATGAGCAGTTCTTC.

This chain uses TRBV2 with TRBJ1-3; D not certain. Germline CDR1 and CDR2: SNHLY and FYNNEI. V was cut by 0 bases and J by 4 bases, with 7 bases left in between. CDR3 length: 14 residues. The CDR3 spells CASSEALQGNTIYF. CDR3 nucleotides: TGTGCCAGCAGTGAAGCGCTTCAGGGAAACACCATATATTTT.

This clone showed up just once. V is TRBV19 and J is TRBJ2-5; 11 bases are a match to TRBD2. Germline CDR1 and CDR2: LNHDA and SQIVND (reference sequence). The CDR3 runs to 16 residues. V shed 0 bases and J 1 base; nucleotides not matched to a gene: 1. The DNA for the CDR3 is TGTGCCAGTAGTATAGATAGCGGGGGGGGCCAAGAGACCCAGTACTTC. Amino acid sequence: CASSIDSGGGQETQYF.

The J gene is TRBJ1-1, the V gene TRBV27; possible D gene TRBD1, 6 bases. CDR3 length: 14 residues. Germline values: CDR1 MNHEY, CDR2 SMNVEV (reference sequence). The V gene lost 8 bases and the J gene lost 3 bases, with 16 bases spanning the gap. The CDR3 sequence is CASGLGGAYTEAFF. For the CDR3, the DNA is TGTGCCAGCGGGTTGGGGGGGGCTTACACTGAAGCTTTCTTT.

The chain has TRBV10-3 and TRBJ2-2, with unresolved D. The V end lost 6 bases, the J end lost 7 bases, and 15 bases lay between the germline ends. CDR1 and CDR2 (germline): ENHRY, SYGVKD. The length of the CDR3 is 14 residues. The chain's CDR3 is CAIRTEELVGELFF. The CDR3 DNA follows: TGTGCCATCAGGACCGAGGAATTGGTCGGGGAGCTGTTTTTT.

This chain joins TRBV7-9 and TRBJ1-2; no firm D call. Germline-derived CDR1 and CDR2 are SEHNR and FQNEAQ (reference sequence). The CDR3 extends over 15 amino acids. Deletions cut 5 bases from V and 6 bases from J, with 19 bases between. CDR3 amino acids: CASSQDLLWRDGYTF. The CDR3 bases are TGTGCCAGCAGCCAGGATTTATTGTGGAGGGATGGCTACACCTTC.

This rearrangement joins TRBV28 to TRBJ2-7; 11 nucleotides line up with TRBD2. CDR3 length: 16 amino acids. Germline CDR1 MDHEN, CDR2 SYDVKM. V gave up 5 bases and J gave up 3 bases; unmatched junction bases: 9. CDR3 region: CASSLVGLAAFYEQYF. In nucleotides, the CDR3 is TGTGCCAGCAGTCTCGTGGGACTAGCGGCTTTCTACGAGCAGTACTTC.

V usage is TRBV7-3 and J usage is TRBJ1-1; no clear D. Germline assignment: CDR1 SGHTA and CDR2 FQGTGA. The CDR3 runs to 14 residues. The V and J ends lost 3 bases and 1 base respectively, with 9 bases between them. CDR3 residues: CASSLEGRNTEAFF. CDR3 sequence (DNA): TGTGCCAGCAGCTTGGAGGGCAGGAACACTGAAGCTTTCTTT.

The genes are TRBV6-5 and TRBJ1-4, with TRBD1 matching over 10 bases. Germline loops: CDR1 MNHEY, CDR2 SVGAGI. V trimming: 6 bases; J trimming: 8 bases; junction bases outside the gene matches: 9. The CDR3 loop spans 15 amino acids. CDR3 residues: CASRSTGGAREKLFF. In DNA form, the CDR3 reads TGTGCCAGCAGATCGACAGGGGGCGCGAGAGAAAAACTGTTTTTT.

The V gene is TRBV21-1, the J gene TRBJ1-1; TRBD1, as called in the table, went unchecked against the DNA. TRBV21-1 counts as a pseudogene. CDR3 length: 19 amino acids. The CDR3 coding sequence is TGTGCCAGCAGCAACCTTACCTACAGGTCCGGGACACTTAACACTGAAGCTTTCTTT. It yields the protein CASSNLTYRSGTLNTEAFF.

This chain links TRBV6-5 with TRBJ2-1, with 12 bases lining up with TRBD2. V lost 7 bases to trimming and J lost 6 bases; unmatched junction nucleotides: 4. CDR3 length: 14 amino acids. Germline loops: CDR1 MNHEY, CDR2 SVGAGI. CDR3 DNA: TGTGCCAGCAAATCGACTAGCGGGAGCAATGAGCAGTTCTTC. It translates to CASKSTSGSNEQFF.

The chain joins TRBV6-4 to TRBJ2-3; TRBD2 matches 9 bases. The CDR3 contains 15 residues. CDR1 MRHNA and CDR2 SNTAGT come from the germline V gene. Trimming cost V 3 bases and J 6 bases; bases outside gene matches: 7. The DNA for the CDR3 is TGTGCCAGCAGTGAGCTAGCGGGACCGGGGGATACGCAGTATTTT. Its translation is CASSELAGPGDTQYF.